Listed below are T cell receptor beta chains from one sample, sequenced in a study of shared clonotypes between healthy human individuals. Libraries were prepared by immunoSEQ multiplex PCR; TCRdb keeps only in-frame clonotypes and omits some of them. In the table there are hundreds of thousands of clones, around two thirds of which are singletons. The sample comprised memory CD4+ T cells sorted from blood. The receptors come from a young man in good health. CDR3s include the opening cysteine and the closing phenylalanine or tryptophan. The D gene is left open where the match is weak. Clone sizes are given selectively: once, few, many, or a class where the clone is expanded.

V	size	D	J	DNA	CDR3
TRBV7-9	NA	TRBD1	TRBJ1-4	TGTGCCAGCAGCAGGGGGCTTGAAAAACTGTTTTTT	CASSRGLEKLFF
TRBV7-3	NA	TRBD2	TRBJ2-1	TGTGCCAGCAGCTTAGGCGGGAGAGAAGATGAGCAGTTCTTC	CASSLGGREDEQFF
TRBV29-1	NA	NA	TRBJ2-1	TGCAGCGTTGTCGGGCTCTACAATGAGCAGTTCTTC	CSVVGLYNEQFF
TRBV2	NA	NA	TRBJ1-5	TGTGCCAGCAGTTACAGCGAAAACCCCCAGCATTTT	CASSYSENPQHF
TRBV30	NA	TRBD1	TRBJ2-1	TGTGCCTGGGGCCCCTTGACAGGGGTATCTTACAATGAGCAGTTCTTC	CAWGPLTGVSYNEQFF
TRBV5-1	NA	TRBD2	TRBJ2-7	TGCGCCAGCAGCTCCCTAGCGGGAGAGGGTGAGCAGTACTTC	CASSSLAGEGEQYF
TRBV6-1	NA	TRBD1	TRBJ2-7	TGTGGGACAGGAACTTACGAGCAGTACTTC	CGTGTYEQYF
TRBV9	NA	TRBD1	TRBJ2-3	TGTGCCAGCAGCGTAGGGGGACAGGGTGTTTCAGATACGCAGTATTTT	CASSVGGQGVSDTQYF
TRBV6-1	NA	NA	TRBJ2-7	TGTGCCAGCAGTGAAGCACGGGGTGCCCCCTACGAGCAGTACTTC	CASSEARGAPYEQYF
TRBV4-3	once	NA	TRBJ2-4	TGCGCCAGCAGCCAAGACCGGAAGGACATTCAGTACTTC	CASSQDRKDIQYF